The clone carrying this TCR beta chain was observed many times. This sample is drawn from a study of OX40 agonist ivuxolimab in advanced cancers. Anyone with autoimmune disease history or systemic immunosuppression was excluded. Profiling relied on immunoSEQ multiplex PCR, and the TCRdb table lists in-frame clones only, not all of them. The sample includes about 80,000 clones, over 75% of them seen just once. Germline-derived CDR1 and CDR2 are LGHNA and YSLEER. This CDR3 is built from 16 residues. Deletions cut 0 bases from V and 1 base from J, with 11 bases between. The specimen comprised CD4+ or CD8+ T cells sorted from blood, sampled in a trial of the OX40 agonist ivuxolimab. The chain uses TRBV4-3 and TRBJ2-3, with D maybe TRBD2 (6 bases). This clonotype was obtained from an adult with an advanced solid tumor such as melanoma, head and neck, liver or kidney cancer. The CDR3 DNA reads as TGCGCCAGCAGCCAAGAACTGGCTAGCGGCACAGATACGCAGTATTTT. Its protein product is CASSQELASGTDTQYF.